Each of the 20 T cell receptor beta chains below was sequenced from the same sample in a study of pediatric ulcerative colitis. The table came from immunoSEQ multiplex PCR; TCRdb's copy has only in-frame clones and leaves some out. The table lists about 64,000 clones, roughly nine tenths of them singletons. Sequences were obtained from blood. These receptors were obtained from a boy between 5 and 17 years old with severe ulcerative colitis.

This sequence joins TRBV7-2 and TRBJ1-2, with 7 bases identical to TRBD1. The CDR3 is 13 residues long. Losses at the gene ends were 1 base for V and 4 bases for J; bases not matched to a gene: 0. Germline CDR1 and CDR2: SGHTA and FQGNSA. The CDR3 nucleotides are TGTGCCAGCAGCTTAGGACAGGGCTATGGCTACACCTTC. Residues: CASSLGQGYGYTF.

The rearrangement joins TRBV2 to TRBJ2-5; possible D gene TRBD2, 5 bases. Germline V gene lookup returns CDR1 SNHLY and CDR2 FYNNEI. Trimming cost V 7 bases and J 5 bases, with 11 bases left between them. This CDR3 spans 12 amino acids. The CDR3 DNA sequence: TGTGCCAGCATCGACTATGTGGAGACCCAGTACTTC. Protein product: CASIDYVETQYF.

The V gene is TRBV28, the J gene TRBJ1-5; D unresolved. The length of the CDR3 is 15 residues. With 1 base removed from V and 2 bases from J, the gap between germline ends came to 9 bases. Germline-derived CDR1 and CDR2 are MDHEN and SYDVKM. CDR3 protein: CASSLLEDGNQPQHF. DNA of the CDR3: TGTGCCAGCAGTTTATTAGAAGATGGCAATCAGCCCCAGCATTTT.

The V call is TRBV4-2, the J call TRBJ2-2; weak D call: TRBD1 (5 bases). CDR1 is LGHNA, CDR2 YNFKEQ, per germline. V was cut by 3 bases and J by 5 bases, with 13 bases left in between. This CDR3 comprises 15 residues. The DNA of the CDR3 is TGTGCCAGCAGCCATACAGACAGTCCGACCGGGGAGCTGTTTTTT. Protein sequence: CASSHTDSPTGELFF.

The chain is built from TRBV19 and TRBJ1-1; weak D call: TRBD1 (6 bases). The CDR3 contains 15 residues. Per the germline V gene, CDR1 is LNHDA and CDR2 is SQIVND (reference sequence). The germline V and J ends were trimmed by 1 base and 1 base, with 10 bases remaining between them. As DNA, the CDR3 is TGTGCCAGTAGTATAGTTGGGGGGGCGAACACTGAAGCTTTCTTT. It encodes CASSIVGGANTEAFF.

This sequence joins TRBV11-2 and TRBJ1-3; perhaps TRBD1 as D (5 bases). This CDR3 has 19 amino acids. Germline CDR1 is SGHAT and CDR2 is FQNNGV. V was cut by 3 bases and J by 0 bases, with 21 bases left in between. For the CDR3, the DNA is TGTGCCAGCAGCTTCATGGACACCTTACCATTTATCTCTGGAAACACCATATATTTT. This codes for CASSFMDTLPFISGNTIYF. The full variable domain, its missing parts supplied by reference TRBV11-2 and TRBJ1-3, is EAGVAQSPRYKIIEKRQSVAFWCNPISGHATLYWYQQILGQGPKLLIQFQNNGVVDDSQLPKDRFSAERLKGVDSTLKIQPAKLEDSAVYLCASSFMDTLPFISGNTIYFGEGSWLTVV.

This chain uses TRBV5-1 with TRBJ2-1; 13 positions agree with TRBD2. Germline lookup yields CDR1 SGHRS and CDR2 YFSETQ. Losses at the gene ends were 4 bases for V and 7 bases for J; bases not matched to a gene: 20. CDR3 length: 20 residues. CDR3 coding DNA: TGCGCCAGCAGCCGGACTTCTGGACTAGCGGGAGCTTTTCCCTGGAATGAGCAGTTCTTC. As protein: CASSRTSGLAGAFPWNEQFF.

The rearrangement uses TRBV30 and TRBJ1-5; D is ambiguous. The V gene lost 3 bases and the J gene lost 3 bases, with 12 bases spanning the gap. The V gene's germline CDR1 is GTSNPN and CDR2 SVGIG (reference sequence). The CDR3 sequence is 14 residues long. The CDR3 protein is CAWRTDGNNQPQHF. The CDR3 region has the DNA TGTGCCTGGAGGACGGACGGGAACAATCAGCCCCAGCATTTT. The entire variable domain, with the rest obtained from reference TRBV30 and TRBJ1-5, is as follows: SQTIHQWPATLVQPVGSPLSLECTVEGTSNPNLYWYRQAAGRGLQLLFYSVGIGQISSEVPQNLSASRPQDRQFILSSKKLLLSDSGFYLCAWRTDGNNQPQHFGDGTRLSIL.

The genes are TRBV5-1 and TRBJ2-7; D gene ambiguous. Looked up from germline, CDR1 is SGHRS and CDR2 is YFSETQ. The CDR3 consists of 14 residues. Trimming stripped 0 bases from V and 5 bases from J, with 12 bases between. The CDR3 DNA is TGCGCCAGCAGCTTGGAGGCCGGTGGCGACGAGCAGTACTTC. Protein sequence: CASSLEAGGDEQYF.

The table lists this clone with a few counts. This chain's CDR3 is CASSYDRSPGTDTQYF. DNA for the CDR3: TGTGCCAGCAGTTACGACAGGTCCCCTGGCACAGATACGCAGTATTTT. The chain uses TRBV6-5 and TRBJ2-3, with D maybe TRBD1 (6 bases). The germline V gene encodes CDR1 MNHEY and CDR2 SVGAGI. The CDR3 length is 16 residues. The germline V and J ends were trimmed by 2 bases and 1 base, with 13 bases remaining between them.

This clone was counted a single time. This chain connects TRBV7-2 to TRBJ2-1; D remains ambiguous. This CDR3 comprises 15 residues. V was clipped by 3 bases and J by 6 bases, with 15 bases between them. From germline, CDR1 is SGHTA and CDR2 FQGNSA. CDR3 DNA: TGTGCCAGCAGCTTCTTGACGCTCCCGTCCAATGAGCAGTTCTTC. Protein: CASSFLTLPSNEQFF. Together with reference TRBV7-2 and TRBJ2-1, the CDR3 gives the full variable domain: GAGVSQSPSNKVTEKGKDVELRCDPISGHTALYWYRQSLGQGLEFLIYFQGNSAPDKSGLPSDRFSAERTGGSVSTLTIQRTQQEDSAVYLCASSFLTLPSNEQFFGPGTRLTVL.

The chain links TRBV30 to TRBJ2-7; 9 nucleotides agree with TRBD1. V shed 4 bases and J 3 bases; nucleotides not matched to a gene: 4. CDR3 length: 13 residues. Germline CDR1 and CDR2: GTSNPN and SVGIG (reference sequence). The chain's CDR3 is CAWTTGGFYEQYF. The CDR3 DNA reads as TGTGCCTGGACCACAGGGGGCTTCTACGAGCAGTACTTC.

V is TRBV6-4 and J is TRBJ2-2; no firm D call. The ends were cut back, 2 bases at V and 1 base at J, with 2 bases in the middle. CDR1 is MRHNA, CDR2 SNTAGT, per germline. This CDR3 has 13 residues. The CDR3 spells CASSDRNTGELFF. CDR3 DNA: TGTGCCAGCAGTGACAGGAACACCGGGGAGCTGTTTTTT.

Remarks on this clone: Other DNA variants within this sample encode the same CDR3. The chain combines TRBV4-1 with TRBJ2-1; D gene ambiguous. With 0 bases removed from V and 0 bases from J, the gap between germline ends came to 6 bases. This CDR3 comprises 15 residues. CDR1 MGHRA and CDR2 YSYEKL come from the germline V gene. The CDR3 spells CASSQDASSYNEQFF. The CDR3 region has the DNA TGCGCCAGCAGCCAAGATGCGAGCTCCTACAATGAGCAGTTCTTC.

This clone turned up a few times. The rearrangement joins TRBV4-1 to TRBJ2-2; tentatively, D is TRBD1 (6 bases). Germline V gene lookup returns CDR1 MGHRA and CDR2 YSYEKL. The CDR3 contains 14 residues. The V gene lost 3 bases and the J gene lost 6 bases, with 11 bases spanning the gap. The CDR3 loop is CASSQGAPAGELFF. The CDR3, as DNA: TGCGCCAGCAGCCAGGGGGCGCCGGCCGGGGAGCTGTTTTTT.

The chain is built from TRBV6-1 and TRBJ2-7; TRBD2 agrees at 7 bases. CDR1 is MNHNS, CDR2 SASEGT, per germline. This CDR3 comprises 16 residues. V trimming: 1 base; J trimming: 3 bases; junction bases outside the gene matches: 9. The CDR3 DNA is TGTGCCAGCAGTGAAGACGGGGGAGGGCCATTCTACGAGCAGTACTTC. Translated, it gives CASSEDGGGPFYEQYF.

The V gene is TRBV7-2, the J gene TRBJ1-4; D may be TRBD1 (5 bases). Germline CDR1 SGHTA, CDR2 FQGNSA. The CDR3 is made up of 13 amino acids. The ends were cut back, 2 bases at V and 4 bases at J, with 5 bases in the middle. The CDR3 bases are TGTGCCAGCAGCTTACAGGGTAATGAAAAACTGTTTTTT. Protein sequence: CASSLQGNEKLFF.

The gene calls are TRBV5-4 and TRBJ1-2; D is unclear. CDR3 length: 13 residues. V was clipped by 0 bases and J by 2 bases, with 5 bases between them. Germline values: CDR1 SGHNT, CDR2 YYREEE (reference sequence). DNA for the CDR3: TGTGCCAGCAGCTTGGATGGAAACTATGGCTACACCTTC. It is translated as CASSLDGNYGYTF.

CDR3 bases: TGCGCCAGCAGCTTGCCGACAGGGAAGGATGAGCAGTTCTTC. Amino acid sequence: CASSLPTGKDEQFF. V gene TRBV5-1 combines with J gene TRBJ2-1; 7 bases agree with TRBD1. The CDR3 contains 14 residues. Germline CDR1 is SGHRS and CDR2 is YFSETQ. J was trimmed by 8 bases and V by 1 base; bases with no gene match: 6.

The chain carries TRBV18 and TRBJ2-7, with D hard to call. CDR1 and CDR2 from the germline V gene are KGHSH and LQKENI. This CDR3 contains 14 residues. Trimming took off 3 bases at V and 2 bases at J, with 11 bases between the two ends. The CDR3 sequence: CASSPAGSTYEQYF. CDR3 nucleotides: TGTGCCAGCTCACCGGCAGGTTCGACCTACGAGCAGTACTTC.